This T cell receptor (beta chain) was sequenced for a study of PD-1 blockade in classical Hodgkin lymphoma. Regarding time point: cycle 4 day 1 (C4D1), after 5 to 7 weeks of nivolumab. Every patient experienced relapse after autologous stem cell transplantation, and brentuximab vedotin exposure varied. Thawed PBMCs were subjected to magnetic negative selection, which yielded isolated CD8+ T cells. The assay was immunoSEQ multiplex PCR, and TCRdb's table has in-frame clones only and misses some. The table has about 6,400 clones, almost 75% seen once. The CDR3 spans 14 residues. Germline loops: CDR1 LGHNA, CDR2 YSLEER. V was cut by 6 bases and J by 4 bases, with 13 bases left in between. This clone was observed a few times.

This rearrangement joins TRBV4-3 to TRBJ1-5, with D uncertain. Sequenced here: CD8+ T cells from blood, sampled before the fourth cycle of nivolumab. The receptor was derived from a human donor with classical Hodgkin lymphoma. CDR3 bases: TGCGCCAGCAGGGAAGGGAGGTCTAATCAGCCCCAGCATTTT. It codes for CASREGRSNQPQHF.